This is a list of T cell receptor beta chains from one sample in a study of shared clonotypes between healthy human individuals. The data were produced by immunoSEQ multiplex PCR, yet TCRdb's version contains in-frame clones alone and is incomplete. The sample contains fewer than 1.4 million clones, 70% to 80% of which appear only once. Specimen: memory CD4+ T cells from PBMCs. All receptors come from a man between 18 and 29 years old in good health. Some clones in this sample may be carry-over from other donors' samples. The CDR3 runs from the conserved cysteine through the conserved F or W. The D gene is left open where the match is weak. The size field is filled for only some rows; it gives once, few, many or a size class.

j_call: TRBJ1-2; d_call: -; cdr3_length: 15; clone_size: -; v_call: TRBV27; cdr3_aa: CASSLGLAGAYGYTF; cdr3_nt: TGTGCCAGCAGTTTAGGGTTGGCTGGGGCTTATGGCTACACCTTC
j_call: TRBJ1-1; d_call: TRBD1; cdr3_length: 14; clone_size: -; v_call: TRBV18; cdr3_aa: CASSLTTGAKTAFF; cdr3_nt: TGTGCCAGCTCCCTAACGACAGGGGCGAAAACGGCTTTCTTT
j_call: TRBJ2-7; d_call: -; cdr3_length: 17; clone_size: -; v_call: TRBV4-1; cdr3_aa: CASSQVSNFPSSYEQYF; cdr3_nt: TGCGCCAGCAGCCAAGTCTCTAACTTCCCGAGCTCCTACGAGCAGTACTTC
j_call: TRBJ2-2; d_call: TRBD1; cdr3_length: 15; clone_size: many; v_call: TRBV25-1; cdr3_aa: CASSEGAGGTGELFF; cdr3_nt: TGTGCCAGCAGTGAAGGGGCAGGGGGCACCGGGGAGCTGTTTTTT
j_call: TRBJ2-6; d_call: -; cdr3_length: 17; clone_size: many; v_call: TRBV5-1; cdr3_aa: CASSLSLQSSGANVLTF; cdr3_nt: TGCGCCAGCAGCCTTTCCCTTCAGTCTTCCGGGGCCAACGTCCTGACTTTC
j_call: TRBJ1-1; d_call: -; cdr3_length: 14; clone_size: -; v_call: TRBV14; cdr3_aa: CASSLVGGNTEAFF; cdr3_nt: TGTGCCAGCAGCCTCGTAGGGGGGAACACTGAAGCTTTCTTT
j_call: TRBJ2-5; d_call: -; cdr3_length: 13; clone_size: -; v_call: TRBV6-5; cdr3_aa: CASSKVSQETQYF; cdr3_nt: TGTGCCAGCAGTAAGGTCTCCCAAGAGACCCAGTACTTC
j_call: TRBJ2-1; d_call: -; cdr3_length: 14; clone_size: -; v_call: TRBV5-1; cdr3_aa: CASSPPDSYNEQFF; cdr3_nt: TGCGCCAGCAGCCCACCAGACAGCTACAATGAGCAGTTCTTC
j_call: TRBJ2-4; d_call: TRBD1; cdr3_length: 15; clone_size: -; v_call: TRBV6-5; cdr3_aa: CASSTPDRGVNIQYF; cdr3_nt: TGTGCCAGCAGTACCCCGGACAGGGGCGTAAACATTCAGTACTTC
j_call: TRBJ1-3; d_call: TRBD1; cdr3_length: 14; clone_size: -; v_call: TRBV30; cdr3_aa: CACHRGGSGNTIYF; cdr3_nt: TGTGCCTGTCACAGGGGAGGGTCTGGAAACACCATATATTTT
j_call: TRBJ1-1; d_call: TRBD1; cdr3_length: 14; clone_size: few; v_call: TRBV4-3; cdr3_aa: CASSQRQGWTEAFF; cdr3_nt: TGCGCCAGCAGCCAAAGACAGGGATGGACTGAAGCTTTCTTT
j_call: TRBJ2-5; d_call: -; cdr3_length: 14; clone_size: -; v_call: TRBV5-1; cdr3_aa: CASSLALGPETQYF; cdr3_nt: TGCGCCAGCAGCTTGGCCTTAGGGCCCGAGACCCAGTACTTC
j_call: TRBJ1-5; d_call: TRBD1; cdr3_length: 13; clone_size: -; v_call: TRBV6-6; cdr3_aa: CASSDRVYQPQHF; cdr3_nt: TGTGCCAGCAGTGACAGGGTTTATCAGCCCCAGCATTTT
j_call: TRBJ2-3; d_call: TRBD1; cdr3_length: 15; clone_size: -; v_call: TRBV7-9; cdr3_aa: CASKNRGRETDTQYF; cdr3_nt: TGTGCCAGCAAAAACAGGGGGCGTGAAACAGATACGCAGTATTTT
j_call: TRBJ2-2; d_call: TRBD2; cdr3_length: 20; clone_size: -; v_call: TRBV7-6; cdr3_aa: CASSPKRASGRAVNTGELFF; cdr3_nt: TGTGCCAGCAGCCCCAAAAGGGCTAGCGGGAGGGCCGTGAACACCGGGGAGCTGTTTTTT
j_call: TRBJ2-2; d_call: -; cdr3_length: 13; clone_size: -; v_call: TRBV6-1; cdr3_aa: CASSDFEAGELFF; cdr3_nt: TGTGCCAGCAGTGATTTCGAGGCCGGGGAGCTGTTTTTT
j_call: TRBJ1-2; d_call: -; cdr3_length: 12; clone_size: -; v_call: TRBV7-2; cdr3_aa: CASSLEGGGYTF; cdr3_nt: TGTGCCAGCAGCTTAGAGGGGGGCGGCTACACCTTC
j_call: TRBJ1-4; d_call: TRBD1; cdr3_length: 16; clone_size: -; v_call: TRBV2; cdr3_aa: CASSGGQGLDNEKLFF; cdr3_nt: TGTGCCAGCAGTGGGGGACAGGGCTTAGATAATGAAAAACTGTTTTTT
j_call: TRBJ2-7; d_call: TRBD2; cdr3_length: 14; clone_size: -; v_call: TRBV28; cdr3_aa: CASKVAGVVNEQYF; cdr3_nt: TGTGCCAGCAAAGTAGCGGGAGTGGTTAACGAGCAGTACTTC
j_call: TRBJ1-4; d_call: TRBD1; cdr3_length: 15; clone_size: -; v_call: TRBV4-1; cdr3_aa: CASSQTGGGLEKLFF; cdr3_nt: TGCGCCAGCAGCCAAACAGGGGGTGGGTTAGAAAAACTGTTTTTT
j_call: TRBJ1-5; d_call: -; cdr3_length: 15; clone_size: -; v_call: TRBV28; cdr3_aa: CASSLFSRGNQPQHF; cdr3_nt: TGTGCCAGCAGTTTATTTTCTCGGGGGAATCAGCCCCAGCATTTT
j_call: TRBJ2-7; d_call: -; cdr3_length: 14; clone_size: -; v_call: TRBV7-9; cdr3_aa: CASSFYGFPYEQYF; cdr3_nt: TGTGCCAGCAGCTTCTACGGGTTCCCTTACGAGCAGTACTTC
j_call: TRBJ2-5; d_call: -; cdr3_length: 13; clone_size: -; v_call: TRBV2; cdr3_aa: CAGKELLQETQYF; cdr3_nt: TGTGCAGGGAAGGAACTTCTTCAAGAGACCCAGTACTTC
j_call: TRBJ2-5; d_call: -; cdr3_length: 16; clone_size: -; v_call: TRBV7-9; cdr3_aa: CASSLFRPGPQETQYF; cdr3_nt: TGTGCCAGCAGCCTGTTCCGGCCGGGTCCCCAAGAGACCCAGTACTTC
j_call: TRBJ2-5; d_call: TRBD2; cdr3_length: 14; clone_size: -; v_call: TRBV7-2; cdr3_aa: CATSGGREGETQYF; cdr3_nt: TGTGCCACCTCTGGCGGGAGGGAGGGGGAGACCCAGTACTTC
j_call: TRBJ1-1; d_call: -; cdr3_length: 13; clone_size: -; v_call: TRBV29-1; cdr3_aa: CSVVWGAGKEAFF; cdr3_nt: TGCAGCGTTGTCTGGGGGGCCGGAAAAGAAGCTTTCTTT
j_call: TRBJ2-2; d_call: TRBD1; cdr3_length: 16; clone_size: -; v_call: TRBV18; cdr3_aa: CASSPGQGANTGELFF; cdr3_nt: TGTGCCAGCTCACCAGGGCAGGGGGCAAACACCGGGGAGCTGTTTTTT
j_call: TRBJ2-6; d_call: TRBD1; cdr3_length: 16; clone_size: -; v_call: TRBV7-2; cdr3_aa: CASSRDRVSGANVLTF; cdr3_nt: TGTGCCAGCAGCCGGGACAGGGTATCTGGGGCCAACGTCCTGACTTTC
j_call: TRBJ1-2; d_call: -; cdr3_length: 15; clone_size: -; v_call: TRBV5-1; cdr3_aa: CASRQFLQSVEGYTF; cdr3_nt: TGCGCCAGCAGACAGTTTTTACAATCCGTGGAGGGCTACACCTTC
j_call: TRBJ1-3; d_call: TRBD1; cdr3_length: 14; clone_size: few; v_call: TRBV27; cdr3_aa: CASRGTGNGNTIYF; cdr3_nt: TGTGCCAGCAGGGGGACAGGGAATGGAAACACCATATATTTT
j_call: TRBJ2-7; d_call: TRBD2; cdr3_length: 13; clone_size: many; v_call: TRBV5-4; cdr3_aa: CASSLAGGNEQYF; cdr3_nt: TGTGCCAGCAGCTTGGCGGGAGGGAACGAGCAGTACTTC
j_call: TRBJ2-4; d_call: TRBD1; cdr3_length: 16; clone_size: -; v_call: TRBV4-2; cdr3_aa: CASSQDDRQGANIQYF; cdr3_nt: TGTGCCAGCAGCCAAGATGATCGCCAGGGGGCTAACATTCAGTACTTC
j_call: TRBJ2-1; d_call: -; cdr3_length: 15; clone_size: -; v_call: TRBV2; cdr3_aa: CASTLINPRDNEQFF; cdr3_nt: TGTGCCAGCACTCTTATTAACCCTCGGGACAATGAGCAGTTCTTC
j_call: TRBJ2-2; d_call: -; cdr3_length: 17; clone_size: -; v_call: TRBV2; cdr3_aa: CASSGGAVRVGTGELFF; cdr3_nt: TGTGCCAGCAGTGGGGGCGCGGTCCGGGTTGGCACCGGGGAGCTGTTTTTT
j_call: TRBJ2-7; d_call: -; cdr3_length: 16; clone_size: -; v_call: TRBV5-6; cdr3_aa: CASSQRWGSGSYEQYF; cdr3_nt: TGTGCCAGCAGCCAGCGTTGGGGGTCGGGCTCCTACGAGCAGTACTTC
j_call: TRBJ2-6; d_call: -; cdr3_length: 13; clone_size: once; v_call: TRBV18; cdr3_aa: CASSRSGANVLTF; cdr3_nt: TGTGCCAGCTCGCGCAGCGGGGCCAACGTCCTGACTTTC
j_call: TRBJ1-2; d_call: -; cdr3_length: 13; clone_size: -; v_call: TRBV5-1; cdr3_aa: CASSLGIGGGYTF; cdr3_nt: TGCGCCAGCAGCTTGGGTATAGGGGGAGGCTACACCTTC
j_call: TRBJ2-1; d_call: -; cdr3_length: 13; clone_size: -; v_call: TRBV28; cdr3_aa: CASRELVYNEQFF; cdr3_nt: TGTGCCAGCAGGGAATTGGTTTACAATGAGCAGTTCTTC
j_call: TRBJ1-2; d_call: -; cdr3_length: 13; clone_size: -; v_call: TRBV28; cdr3_aa: CASSSNQGIGYTF; cdr3_nt: TGTGCCAGCAGTTCGAACCAAGGGATAGGCTACACCTTC
j_call: TRBJ1-5; d_call: -; cdr3_length: 19; clone_size: -; v_call: TRBV5-1; cdr3_aa: CASSFGWCREIVGNQPQHF; cdr3_nt: TGCGCCAGCAGCTTTGGGTGGTGTCGGGAAATAGTGGGCAATCAGCCCCAGCATTTT
j_call: TRBJ2-7; d_call: -; cdr3_length: 15; clone_size: -; v_call: TRBV6-6; cdr3_aa: CASTPGAGSTYEQYF; cdr3_nt: TGTGCCAGCACCCCTGGGGCAGGGAGTACCTACGAGCAGTACTTC
j_call: TRBJ1-3; d_call: -; cdr3_length: 16; clone_size: once; v_call: TRBV5-4; cdr3_aa: CASSSLPYYSGNTIYF; cdr3_nt: TGTGCCAGCAGCTCCCTCCCGTACTACTCTGGAAACACCATATATTTT
j_call: TRBJ2-7; d_call: -; cdr3_length: 14; clone_size: -; v_call: TRBV28; cdr3_aa: CASNPGTPSYEQYF; cdr3_nt: TGTGCCAGCAACCCCGGGACTCCTTCCTACGAGCAGTACTTC
j_call: TRBJ2-3; d_call: -; cdr3_length: 18; clone_size: few; v_call: TRBV5-8; cdr3_aa: CASSPVFKPGLSSDTQYF; cdr3_nt: TGTGCCAGCAGCCCGGTCTTCAAACCGGGACTGAGTTCAGATACGCAGTATTTT
j_call: TRBJ2-2; d_call: TRBD2; cdr3_length: 17; clone_size: -; v_call: TRBV4-2; cdr3_aa: CASSQGLADANTGELFF; cdr3_nt: TGTGCCAGCAGCCAGGGACTAGCGGACGCGAACACCGGGGAGCTGTTTTTT
j_call: TRBJ2-3; d_call: -; cdr3_length: 14; clone_size: -; v_call: TRBV30; cdr3_aa: CAWSRMSSTDTQYF; cdr3_nt: TGTGCCTGGAGTAGGATGTCTAGCACAGATACGCAGTATTTT
j_call: TRBJ1-4; d_call: TRBD1; cdr3_length: 14; clone_size: -; v_call: TRBV18; cdr3_aa: CASSLQGVREKLFF; cdr3_nt: TGTGCCAGCTCACTGCAGGGGGTTCGCGAAAAACTGTTTTTT
j_call: TRBJ2-5; d_call: TRBD1; cdr3_length: 15; clone_size: -; v_call: TRBV28; cdr3_aa: CASSSPGQGRETQYF; cdr3_nt: TGTGCCAGCAGTTCCCCGGGACAGGGGAGAGAGACCCAGTACTTC
j_call: TRBJ2-2; d_call: -; cdr3_length: 13; clone_size: -; v_call: TRBV4-2; cdr3_aa: CASSLVGTGELFF; cdr3_nt: TGTGCCAGCAGCTTGGTGGGAACCGGGGAGCTGTTTTTT
j_call: TRBJ1-1; d_call: -; cdr3_length: 14; clone_size: few; v_call: TRBV19; cdr3_aa: CASSIGDGDTEAFF; cdr3_nt: TGTGCCAGTAGTATAGGGGATGGGGACACTGAAGCTTTCTTT
j_call: TRBJ2-3; d_call: -; cdr3_length: 18; clone_size: -; v_call: TRBV4-2; cdr3_aa: CASSQDWGDSIGTDTQYF; cdr3_nt: TGTGCCAGCAGCCAAGATTGGGGGGACAGTATCGGCACAGATACGCAGTATTTT
j_call: TRBJ2-4; d_call: -; cdr3_length: 17; clone_size: -; v_call: TRBV19; cdr3_aa: CASSIGNRAIAKNIQYF; cdr3_nt: TGTGCCAGTAGTATAGGTAACAGAGCCATAGCCAAAAACATTCAGTACTTC
j_call: TRBJ1-1; d_call: -; cdr3_length: 13; clone_size: -; v_call: TRBV27; cdr3_aa: CASSLMINTEAFF; cdr3_nt: TGTGCCAGCAGTTTAATGATCAACACTGAAGCTTTCTTT
j_call: TRBJ2-5; d_call: -; cdr3_length: 13; clone_size: -; v_call: TRBV7-2; cdr3_aa: CASTNRRWETQYF; cdr3_nt: TGTGCCAGCACCAACCGGAGGTGGGAGACCCAGTACTTC
j_call: TRBJ1-2; d_call: -; cdr3_length: 12; clone_size: -; v_call: TRBV5-1; cdr3_aa: CASSGNRYGYTF; cdr3_nt: TGCGCCAGCAGTGGCAACCGCTATGGCTACACCTTC
j_call: TRBJ2-5; d_call: -; cdr3_length: 13; clone_size: -; v_call: TRBV5-6; cdr3_aa: CASSVMRGETQYF; cdr3_nt: TGTGCCAGCAGCGTTATGAGGGGGGAGACCCAGTACTTC